This TCR beta chain came from a study of blood T cell repertoires in COVID-19. Profiled with immunoSEQ multiplex PCR; TCRdb holds only in-frame clones, not every one. The sample shows 250,000 to 300,000 clones, around 88% of them seen only once. V was trimmed by 2 bases and J by 3 bases, leaving 14 bases between them. This CDR3 contains 15 residues. CDR1 is SGHRS, CDR2 YFSETQ, per germline. This rearrangement joins TRBV5-1 to TRBJ2-5, with TRBD2 as a possible D gene (7 bases). The receptor was derived from a man at least 80 years old with acute or convalescent COVID-19. Sequenced material: peripheral blood. The CDR3 DNA reads TGCGCCAGCAGCTTTAGGTCGGGGGGCAAAGAGACCCAGTACTTC. Translation: CASSFRSGGKETQYF.